This T cell receptor (beta chain) is from a study of T cells in Graves' hyperthyroidism and ophthalmopathy. Findings of the study overall: Peripheral blood also featured most of the thyroid clonotypes expanded above 0.001.

This clonotype was detected ten times or more. Its antigen is currently unknown. The CDR3 contains 14 residues. Trimming took off 4 bases at V and 6 bases at J, with 16 bases between the two ends. CDR1 is MGHRA and CDR2 is YSYEKL in the germline V gene. Using RNA transcripts as the source, TCR beta CDR3 regions were amplified. Initially, a first-round RT-PCR of the TCR CDR3 employed the HTBI primer set. TCRdb recomputed calls from the multiplex PCR reads with MiXCR, one row per CDR3 protein. The table shows 310,000 or so distinct CDR3 sequences, with 15% to 20% occurring only once. Researchers barred patients who had uncontrolled infection, other autoimmune disease, pregnancy or lactation. Together with thyroid ultrasound, orbital computed tomography, serum thyroxine and TRAb, clinical symptoms were used for diagnoses.

What was sequenced was blood. The TCR comes from a woman aged 60-70 years with Graves' ophthalmopathy. The chain joins TRBV4-1 to TRBJ2-7, with D unclear. In DNA form, the CDR3 reads TGCGCCAGCAGCCGAACAGACCGTTTTACCGAGCAGTACTTC. Translation gives CASSRTDRFTEQYF.